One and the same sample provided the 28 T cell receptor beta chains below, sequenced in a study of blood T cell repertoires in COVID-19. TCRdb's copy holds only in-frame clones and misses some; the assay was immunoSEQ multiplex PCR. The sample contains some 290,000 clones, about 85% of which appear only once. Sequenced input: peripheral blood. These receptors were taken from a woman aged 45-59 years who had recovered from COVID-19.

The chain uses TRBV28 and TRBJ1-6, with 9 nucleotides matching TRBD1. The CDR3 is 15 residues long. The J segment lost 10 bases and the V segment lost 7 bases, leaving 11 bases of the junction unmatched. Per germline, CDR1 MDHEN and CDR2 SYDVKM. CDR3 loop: CASTPRDREGSPLHF. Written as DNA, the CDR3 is TGTGCCAGCACCCCTCGGGACAGGGAGGGCTCACCCCTCCACTTT.

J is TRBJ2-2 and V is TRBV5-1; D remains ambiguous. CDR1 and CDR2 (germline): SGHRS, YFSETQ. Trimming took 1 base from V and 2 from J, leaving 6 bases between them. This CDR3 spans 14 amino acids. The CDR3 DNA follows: TGCGCCAGCAGCTTGTTAGTTAACACCGGGGAGCTGTTTTTT. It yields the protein CASSLLVNTGELFF.

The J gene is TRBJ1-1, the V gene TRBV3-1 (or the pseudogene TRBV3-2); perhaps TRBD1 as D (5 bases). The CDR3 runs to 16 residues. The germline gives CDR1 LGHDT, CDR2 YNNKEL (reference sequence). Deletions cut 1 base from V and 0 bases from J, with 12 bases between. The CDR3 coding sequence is TGTGCCAGCAGCCAAGGCAGGGCTTTCTTGAACACTGAAGCTTTCTTT. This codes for CASSQGRAFLNTEAFF.

The CDR3 region is CASSLGLAGGNEQFF. As DNA, the CDR3 is TGTGCCAGCAGCTTGGGACTAGCGGGAGGGAATGAGCAGTTCTTC. The chain uses TRBV5-6 and TRBJ2-1; 14 bases align to TRBD2. V shed 0 bases, J shed 7 bases, and the junction held 0 bases outside the gene matches. The CDR3 consists of 15 residues. Germline V lookup: CDR1 SGHDT, CDR2 YYEEEE.

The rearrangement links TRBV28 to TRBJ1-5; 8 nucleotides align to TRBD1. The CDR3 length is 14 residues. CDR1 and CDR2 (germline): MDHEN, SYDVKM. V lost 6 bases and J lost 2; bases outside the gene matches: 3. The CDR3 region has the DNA TGTGCCAGCAGCACAGGGGGAGGCAATCAGCCCCAGCATTTT. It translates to CASSTGGGNQPQHF.

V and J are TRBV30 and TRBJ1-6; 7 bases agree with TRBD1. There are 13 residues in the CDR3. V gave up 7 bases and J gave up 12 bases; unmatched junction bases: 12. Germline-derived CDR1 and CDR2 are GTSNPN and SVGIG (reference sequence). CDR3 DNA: TGTGCCTCACAGGGGTCTCTTGGAGGACCCCTCCACTTT. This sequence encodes CASQGSLGGPLHF.

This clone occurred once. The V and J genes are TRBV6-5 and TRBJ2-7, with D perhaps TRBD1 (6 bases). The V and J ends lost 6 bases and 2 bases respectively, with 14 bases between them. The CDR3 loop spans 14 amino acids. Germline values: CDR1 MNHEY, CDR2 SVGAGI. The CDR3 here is CASSPGTGPYEQYF. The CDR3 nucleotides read TGTGCCAGCAGCCCCGGAACAGGGCCCTACGAGCAGTACTTC.

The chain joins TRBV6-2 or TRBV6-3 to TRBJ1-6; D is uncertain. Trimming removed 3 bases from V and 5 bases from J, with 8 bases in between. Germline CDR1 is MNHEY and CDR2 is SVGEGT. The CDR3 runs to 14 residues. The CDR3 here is CASSYFLHNSPLHF. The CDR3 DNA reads TGTGCCAGCAGTTATTTTCTTCATAATTCACCCCTCCACTTT.

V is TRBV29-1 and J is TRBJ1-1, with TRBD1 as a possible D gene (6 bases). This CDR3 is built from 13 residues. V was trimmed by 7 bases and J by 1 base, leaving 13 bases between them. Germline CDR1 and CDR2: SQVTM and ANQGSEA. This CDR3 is CSAPSTGNTEAFF. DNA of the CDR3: TGCAGCGCACCCTCGACAGGGAACACTGAAGCTTTCTTT. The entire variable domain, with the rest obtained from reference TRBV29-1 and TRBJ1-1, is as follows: SAVISQKPSRDICQRGTSLTIQCQVDSQVTMMFWYRQQPGQSLTLIATANQGSEATYESGFVIDKFPISRPNLTFSTLTVSNMSPEDSSIYLCSAPSTGNTEAFFGQGTRLTVV.

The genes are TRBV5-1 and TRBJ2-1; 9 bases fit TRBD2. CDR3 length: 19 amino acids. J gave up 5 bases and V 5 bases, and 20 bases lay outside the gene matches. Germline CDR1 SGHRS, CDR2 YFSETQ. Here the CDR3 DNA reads TGCGCCAGCAGTCGTTTTCTTGGGACTAGCCTATCGAGCCACAATGAGCAGTTCTTC. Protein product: CASSRFLGTSLSSHNEQFF.

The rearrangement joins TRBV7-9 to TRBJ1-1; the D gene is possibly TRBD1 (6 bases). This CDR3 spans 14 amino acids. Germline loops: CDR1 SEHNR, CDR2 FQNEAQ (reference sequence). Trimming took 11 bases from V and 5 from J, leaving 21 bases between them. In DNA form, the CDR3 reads TGTGCCTTTCTCGCAGGGGAAGGGGGAACTGAAGCTTTCTTT. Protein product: CAFLAGEGGTEAFF.

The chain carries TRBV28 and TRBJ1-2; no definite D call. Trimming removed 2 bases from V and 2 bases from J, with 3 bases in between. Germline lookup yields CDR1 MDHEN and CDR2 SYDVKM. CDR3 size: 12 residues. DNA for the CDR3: TGTGCCAGCAGTTTAGCGAACTATGGCTACACCTTC. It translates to CASSLANYGYTF.

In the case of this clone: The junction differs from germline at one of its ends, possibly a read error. CDR3 sequence: CAIIIMTGEF. Here the CDR3 DNA reads TGTGCCATCATTATAATGACAGGGGAATTC. The rearrangement uses TRBV10-3 and TRBJ2-7, with 8 nucleotides matching TRBD1. Germline values: CDR1 ENHRY, CDR2 SYGVKD. The CDR3 spans 10 residues.

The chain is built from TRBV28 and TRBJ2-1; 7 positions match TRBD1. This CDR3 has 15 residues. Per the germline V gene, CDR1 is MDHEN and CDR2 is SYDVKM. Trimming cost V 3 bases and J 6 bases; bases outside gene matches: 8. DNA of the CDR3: TGTGCCAGCAGTTTCGGGACAGTCCGCGTCAATGAGCAGTTCTTC. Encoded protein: CASSFGTVRVNEQFF.

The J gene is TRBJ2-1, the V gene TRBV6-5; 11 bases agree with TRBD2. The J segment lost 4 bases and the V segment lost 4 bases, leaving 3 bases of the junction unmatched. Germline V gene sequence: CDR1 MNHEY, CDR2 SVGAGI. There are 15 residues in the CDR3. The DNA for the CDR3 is TGTGCCAGCAGTTCGACTAGCGGGGTTTACAATGAGCAGTTCTTC. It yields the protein CASSSTSGVYNEQFF.

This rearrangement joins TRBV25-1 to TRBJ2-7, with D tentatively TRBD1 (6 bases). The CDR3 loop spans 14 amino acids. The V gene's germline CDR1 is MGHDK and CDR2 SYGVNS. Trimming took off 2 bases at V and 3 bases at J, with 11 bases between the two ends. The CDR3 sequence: CASSEGGFDYEQYF. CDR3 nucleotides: TGTGCCAGCAGTGAAGGGGGCTTCGACTACGAGCAGTACTTC.

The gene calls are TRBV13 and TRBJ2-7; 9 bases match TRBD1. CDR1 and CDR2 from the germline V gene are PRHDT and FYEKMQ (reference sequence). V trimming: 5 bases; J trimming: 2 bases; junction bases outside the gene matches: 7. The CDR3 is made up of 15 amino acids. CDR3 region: CASSTRQGGTYEQYF. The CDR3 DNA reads TGTGCCAGCAGCACCCGACAGGGGGGGACCTACGAGCAGTACTTC.

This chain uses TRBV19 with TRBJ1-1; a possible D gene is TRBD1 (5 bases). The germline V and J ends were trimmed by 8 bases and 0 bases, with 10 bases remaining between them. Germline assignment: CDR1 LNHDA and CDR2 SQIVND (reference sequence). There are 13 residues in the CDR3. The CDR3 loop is CASGRVVNTEAFF. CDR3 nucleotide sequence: TGTGCCAGTGGCAGGGTGGTGAACACTGAAGCTTTCTTT.

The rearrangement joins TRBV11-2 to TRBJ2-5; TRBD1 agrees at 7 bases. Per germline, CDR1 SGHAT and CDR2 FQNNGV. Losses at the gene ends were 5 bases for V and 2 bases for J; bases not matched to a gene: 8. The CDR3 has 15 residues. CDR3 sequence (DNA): TGTGCCAGCAGCCCGTGGACAGGTGTTCAAGAGACCCAGTACTTC. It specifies CASSPWTGVQETQYF.

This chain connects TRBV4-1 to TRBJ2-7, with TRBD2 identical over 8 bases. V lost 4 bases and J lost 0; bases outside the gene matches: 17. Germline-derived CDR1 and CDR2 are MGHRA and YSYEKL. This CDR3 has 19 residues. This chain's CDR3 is CASSPPPGLVGGSSYEQYF. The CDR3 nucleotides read TGCGCCAGCAGCCCTCCCCCGGGACTAGTCGGGGGGAGCTCCTACGAGCAGTACTTC.

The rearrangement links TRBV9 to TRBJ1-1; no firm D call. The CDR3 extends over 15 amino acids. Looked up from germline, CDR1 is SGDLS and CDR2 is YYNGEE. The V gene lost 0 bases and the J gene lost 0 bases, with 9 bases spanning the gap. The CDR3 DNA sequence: TGTGCCAGCAGCGTAGGGTCCACAGTGAACACTGAAGCTTTCTTT. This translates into CASSVGSTVNTEAFF. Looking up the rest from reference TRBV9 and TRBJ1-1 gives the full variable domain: DSGVTQTPKHLITATGQRVTLRCSPRSGDLSVYWYQQSLDQGLQFLIQYYNGEERAKGNILERFSAQQFPDLHSELNLSSLELGDSALYFCASSVGSTVNTEAFFGQGTRLTVV.

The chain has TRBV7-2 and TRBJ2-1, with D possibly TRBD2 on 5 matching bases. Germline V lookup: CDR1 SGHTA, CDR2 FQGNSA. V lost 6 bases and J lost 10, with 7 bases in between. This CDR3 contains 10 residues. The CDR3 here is CASSSGEQFF. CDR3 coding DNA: TGTGCCAGCAGTTCGGGAGAGCAGTTCTTC. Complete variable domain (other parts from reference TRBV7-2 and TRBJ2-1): GAGVSQSPSNKVTEKGKDVELRCDPISGHTALYWYRQSLGQGLEFLIYFQGNSAPDKSGLPSDRFSAERTGGSVSTLTIQRTQQEDSAVYLCASSSGEQFFGPGTRLTVL.

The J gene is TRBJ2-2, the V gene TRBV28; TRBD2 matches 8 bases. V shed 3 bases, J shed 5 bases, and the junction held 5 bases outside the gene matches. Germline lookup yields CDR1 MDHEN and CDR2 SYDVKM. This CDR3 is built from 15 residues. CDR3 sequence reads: CASSLASGSTGELFF. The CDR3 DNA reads TGTGCCAGCAGTTTGGCTAGCGGGTCAACCGGGGAGCTGTTTTTT.

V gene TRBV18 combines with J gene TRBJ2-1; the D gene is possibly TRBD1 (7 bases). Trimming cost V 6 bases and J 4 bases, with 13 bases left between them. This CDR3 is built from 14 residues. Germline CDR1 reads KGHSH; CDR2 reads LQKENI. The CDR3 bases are TGTGCCAGCTCCCGGAGGGGGCAGTACAATGAGCAGTTCTTC. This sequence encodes CASSRRGQYNEQFF.

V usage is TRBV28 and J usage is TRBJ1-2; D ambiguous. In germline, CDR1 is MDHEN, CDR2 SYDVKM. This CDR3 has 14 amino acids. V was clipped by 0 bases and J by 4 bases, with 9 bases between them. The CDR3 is CASSLWQSFYGYTF. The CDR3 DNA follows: TGTGCCAGCAGTTTATGGCAGTCCTTCTATGGCTACACCTTC.

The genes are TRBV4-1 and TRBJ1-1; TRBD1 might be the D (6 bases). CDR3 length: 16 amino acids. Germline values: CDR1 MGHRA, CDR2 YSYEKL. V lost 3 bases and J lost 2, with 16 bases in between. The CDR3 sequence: CASSHETGRINTEAFF. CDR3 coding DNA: TGCGCCAGCAGCCACGAGACAGGACGAATAAACACTGAAGCTTTCTTT.

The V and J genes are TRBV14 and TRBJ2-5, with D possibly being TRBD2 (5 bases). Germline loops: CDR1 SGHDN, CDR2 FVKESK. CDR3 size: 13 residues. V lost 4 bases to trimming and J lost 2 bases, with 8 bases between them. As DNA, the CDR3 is TGTGCCAGCAGCCGGACTCATCAAGAGACCCAGTACTTC. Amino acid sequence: CASSRTHQETQYF. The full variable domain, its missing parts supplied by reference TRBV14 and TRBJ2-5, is EAGVTQFPSHSVIEKGQTVTLRCDPISGHDNLYWYRRVMGKEIKFLLHFVKESKQDESGMPNNRFLAERTGGTYSTLKVQPAELEDSGVYFCASSRTHQETQYFGPGTRLLVL.

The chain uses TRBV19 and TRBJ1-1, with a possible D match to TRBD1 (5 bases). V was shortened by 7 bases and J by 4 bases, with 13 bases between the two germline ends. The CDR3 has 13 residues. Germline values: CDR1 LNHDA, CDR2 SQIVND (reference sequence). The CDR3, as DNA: TGTGCCAGTAAGGCGATAACAGGCACTGAAGCTTTCTTT. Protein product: CASKAITGTEAFF.